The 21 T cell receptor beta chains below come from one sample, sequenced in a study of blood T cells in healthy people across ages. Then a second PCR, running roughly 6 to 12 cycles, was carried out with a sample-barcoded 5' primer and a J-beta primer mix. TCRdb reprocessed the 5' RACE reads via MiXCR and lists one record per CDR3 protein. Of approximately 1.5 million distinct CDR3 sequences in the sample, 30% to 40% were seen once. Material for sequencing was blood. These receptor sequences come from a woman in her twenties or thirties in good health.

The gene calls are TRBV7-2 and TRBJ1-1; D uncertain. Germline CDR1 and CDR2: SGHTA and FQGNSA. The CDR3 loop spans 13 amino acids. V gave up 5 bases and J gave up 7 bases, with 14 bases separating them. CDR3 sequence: CASSPLRTLEAFF. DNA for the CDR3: TGTGCCAGCAGCCCCCTACGGACTCTTGAAGCTTTCTTT.

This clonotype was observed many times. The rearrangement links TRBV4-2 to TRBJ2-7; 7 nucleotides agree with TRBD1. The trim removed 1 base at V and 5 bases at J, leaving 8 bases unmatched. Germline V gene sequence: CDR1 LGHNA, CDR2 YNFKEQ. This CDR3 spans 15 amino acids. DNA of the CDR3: TGTGCCAGCAGCCAAGTGGCGACAGGGTTCAACGAGCAGTACTTC. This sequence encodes CASSQVATGFNEQYF.

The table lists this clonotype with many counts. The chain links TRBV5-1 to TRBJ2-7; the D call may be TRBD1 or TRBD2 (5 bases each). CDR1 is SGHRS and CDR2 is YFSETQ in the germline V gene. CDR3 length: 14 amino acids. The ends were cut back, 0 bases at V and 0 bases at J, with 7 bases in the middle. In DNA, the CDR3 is TGCGCCAGCAGCTTGGTCGGGACCTCCTACGAGCAGTACTTC. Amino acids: CASSLVGTSYEQYF.

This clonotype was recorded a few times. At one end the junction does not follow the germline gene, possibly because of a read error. The CDR3 DNA reads TGTGCCAGCAGGTTCGGGACTAGCGGGAAGGGAACCTACGGGCAGTACTTC. Its protein product is CASRFGTSGKGTYGQYF. V is TRBV28 and J is TRBJ2-7; the match to TRBD2 covers 13 bases. CDR1 and CDR2 from the germline V gene are MDHEN and SYDVKM. This CDR3 contains 17 residues.

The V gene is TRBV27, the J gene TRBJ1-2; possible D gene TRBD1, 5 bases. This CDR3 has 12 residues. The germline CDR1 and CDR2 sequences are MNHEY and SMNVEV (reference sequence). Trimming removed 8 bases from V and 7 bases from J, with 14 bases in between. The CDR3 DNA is TGTGCCAGCGCCTCGGGGGGAAGTGGCTACACCTTC. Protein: CASASGGSGYTF.

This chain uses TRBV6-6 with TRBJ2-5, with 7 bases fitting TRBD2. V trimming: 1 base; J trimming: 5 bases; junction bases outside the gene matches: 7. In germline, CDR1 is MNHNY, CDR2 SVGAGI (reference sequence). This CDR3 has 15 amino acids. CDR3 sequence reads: CASSYLGEGRETQYF. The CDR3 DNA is TGTGCCAGCAGTTACTTGGGGGAGGGCCGGGAGACCCAGTACTTC.

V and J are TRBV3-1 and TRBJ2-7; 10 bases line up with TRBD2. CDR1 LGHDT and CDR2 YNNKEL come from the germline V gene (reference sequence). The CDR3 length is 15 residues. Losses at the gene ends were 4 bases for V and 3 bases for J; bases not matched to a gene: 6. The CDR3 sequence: CASSPGTSERYEQYF. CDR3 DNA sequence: TGTGCCAGCAGCCCGGGGACTAGCGAGCGCTACGAGCAGTACTTC.

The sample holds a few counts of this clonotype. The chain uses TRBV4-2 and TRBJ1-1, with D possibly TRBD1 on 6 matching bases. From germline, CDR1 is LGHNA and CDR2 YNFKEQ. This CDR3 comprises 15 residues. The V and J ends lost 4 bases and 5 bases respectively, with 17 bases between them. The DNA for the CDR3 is TGTGCCAGCAGCCCAAGACAGGAATATTGGACTGAAGCTTTCTTT. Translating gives CASSPRQEYWTEAFF.

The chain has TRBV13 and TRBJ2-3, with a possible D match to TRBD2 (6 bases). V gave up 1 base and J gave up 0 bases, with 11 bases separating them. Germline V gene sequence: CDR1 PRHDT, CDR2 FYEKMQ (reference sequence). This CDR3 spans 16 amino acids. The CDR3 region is CASSLVPGESTDTQYF. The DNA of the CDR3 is TGTGCCAGCAGCTTAGTGCCGGGGGAAAGCACAGATACGCAGTATTTT.

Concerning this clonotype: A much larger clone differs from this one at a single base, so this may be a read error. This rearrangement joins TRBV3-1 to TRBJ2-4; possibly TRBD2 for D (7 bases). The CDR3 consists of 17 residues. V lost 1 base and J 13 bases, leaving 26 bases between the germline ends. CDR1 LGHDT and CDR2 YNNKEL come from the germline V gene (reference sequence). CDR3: CASSQVGRAGAKRVQYF. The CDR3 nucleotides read TGTGCCAGCAGCCAAGTCGGGCGCGCGGGGGCCAAGCGCGTGCAGTACTTC.

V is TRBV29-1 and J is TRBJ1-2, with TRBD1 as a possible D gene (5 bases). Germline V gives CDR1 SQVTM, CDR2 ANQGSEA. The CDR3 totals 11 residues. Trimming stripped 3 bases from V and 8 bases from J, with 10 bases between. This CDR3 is CSVDRVGGYTF. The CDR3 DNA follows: TGCAGCGTTGACAGGGTGGGGGGCTACACCTTC.

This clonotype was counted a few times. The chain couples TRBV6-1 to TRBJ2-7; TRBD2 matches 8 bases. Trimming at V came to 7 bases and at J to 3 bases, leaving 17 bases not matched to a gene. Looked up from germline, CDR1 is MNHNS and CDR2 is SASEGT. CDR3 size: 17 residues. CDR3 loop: CASKSGSPVLPIYEQYF. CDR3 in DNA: TGTGCCAGCAAGAGCGGGAGCCCGGTACTACCCATCTACGAGCAGTACTTC.

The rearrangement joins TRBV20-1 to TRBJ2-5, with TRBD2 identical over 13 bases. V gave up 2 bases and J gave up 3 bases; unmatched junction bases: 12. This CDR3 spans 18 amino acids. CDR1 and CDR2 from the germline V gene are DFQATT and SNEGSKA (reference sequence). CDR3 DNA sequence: TGCAGTGCTAGAACTAGGACTAGCGGGAGATGGCAGGAAGAGACCCAGTACTTC. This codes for CSARTRTSGRWQEETQYF.

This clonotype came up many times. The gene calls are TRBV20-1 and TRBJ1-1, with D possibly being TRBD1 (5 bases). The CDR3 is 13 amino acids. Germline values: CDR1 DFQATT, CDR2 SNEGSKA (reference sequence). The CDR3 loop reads CSALRGLNTEAFF. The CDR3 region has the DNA TGCAGCGCCCTTCGGGGCCTGAACACTGAAGCTTTCTTT.

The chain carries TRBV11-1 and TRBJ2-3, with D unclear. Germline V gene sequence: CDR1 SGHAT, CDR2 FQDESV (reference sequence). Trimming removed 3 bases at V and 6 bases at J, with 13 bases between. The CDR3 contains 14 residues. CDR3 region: CASSFDQLGDTQYF. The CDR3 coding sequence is TGTGCCAGCAGCTTCGATCAGCTGGGCGATACGCAGTATTTT.

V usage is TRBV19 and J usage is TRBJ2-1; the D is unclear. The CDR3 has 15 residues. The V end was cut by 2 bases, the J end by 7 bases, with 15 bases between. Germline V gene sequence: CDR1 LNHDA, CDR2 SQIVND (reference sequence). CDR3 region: CASSIRRSTRNEQFF. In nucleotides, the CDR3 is TGTGCCAGTAGTATACGACGGAGCACGAGGAATGAGCAGTTCTTC.

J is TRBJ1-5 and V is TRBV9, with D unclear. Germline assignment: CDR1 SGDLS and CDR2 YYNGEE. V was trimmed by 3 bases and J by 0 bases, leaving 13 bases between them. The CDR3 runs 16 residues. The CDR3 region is CASSEEDDYSNQPQHF. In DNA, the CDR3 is TGTGCCAGCAGCGAGGAGGACGACTATAGCAATCAGCCCCAGCATTTT.

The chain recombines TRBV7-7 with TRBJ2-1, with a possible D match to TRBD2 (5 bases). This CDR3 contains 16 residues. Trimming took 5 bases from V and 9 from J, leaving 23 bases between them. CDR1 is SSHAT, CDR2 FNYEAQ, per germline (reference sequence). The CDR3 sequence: CASSHGWRADEGEQFF. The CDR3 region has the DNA TGTGCCAGCAGCCACGGGTGGCGAGCGGACGAGGGTGAGCAGTTCTTC. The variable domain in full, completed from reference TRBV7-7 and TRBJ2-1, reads GAGVSQSPRYKVTKRGQDVTLRCDPISSHATLYWYQQALGQGPEFLTYFNYEAQPDKSGLPSDRFSAERPEGSISTLTIQRTEQRDSAMYRCASSHGWRADEGEQFFGPGTRLTVL.

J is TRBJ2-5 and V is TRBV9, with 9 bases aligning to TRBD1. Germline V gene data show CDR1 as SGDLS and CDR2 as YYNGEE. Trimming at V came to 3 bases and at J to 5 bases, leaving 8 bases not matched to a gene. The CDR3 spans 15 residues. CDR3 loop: CASSDHGTGPETQYF. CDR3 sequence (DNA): TGTGCCAGCAGCGACCATGGGACAGGGCCCGAGACCCAGTACTTC.

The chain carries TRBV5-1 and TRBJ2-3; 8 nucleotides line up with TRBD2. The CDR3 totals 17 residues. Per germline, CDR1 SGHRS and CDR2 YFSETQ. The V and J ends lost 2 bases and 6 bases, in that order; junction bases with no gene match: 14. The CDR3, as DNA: TGCGCCAGCAGCTTCTCAGGGGCCAGCGGGAGAGGGGATACGCAGTATTTT. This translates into CASSFSGASGRGDTQYF.

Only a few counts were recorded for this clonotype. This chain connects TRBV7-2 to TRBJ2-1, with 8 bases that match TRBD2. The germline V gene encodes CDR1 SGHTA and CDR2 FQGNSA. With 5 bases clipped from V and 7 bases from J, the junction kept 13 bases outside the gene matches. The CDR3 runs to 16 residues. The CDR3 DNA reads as TGTGCCAGCAGCCCGAGCCGGGGGGGCGGGAGGAATGAGCAGTTCTTC. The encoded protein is CASSPSRGGGRNEQFF.